One and the same sample provided the 23 T cell receptor beta chains below, sequenced in a study of cytomegalovirus exposure and HLA in healthy donors. PCR amplification relied on 60 Vbeta primers (plus 13 Jbeta primers). The protocol was immunoSEQ multiplex PCR, while the TCRdb copy is restricted to in-frame clones and leaves out a portion. The sample gives approximately 180,000 clones, over 75% of which show up once; more than 0.2% is in the top ten. Sequencing used PBMCs. These TCRs come from a girl under three years old in good health and CMV-seronegative.

V is TRBV13 and J is TRBJ2-3, with 13 bases identical to TRBD2. V shed 5 bases and J 4 bases; nucleotides not matched to a gene: 3. There are 15 residues in the CDR3. CDR1 PRHDT and CDR2 FYEKMQ come from the germline V gene (reference sequence). CDR3 sequence: CASSAGLAGADTQYF. The CDR3 bases are TGTGCCAGCAGCGCCGGACTAGCGGGAGCAGATACGCAGTATTTT.

This clone has only one observation. The CDR3 DNA sequence: TGTGCCAGCAGCTTAGGAGGTGGAAATGAAAAACTGTTTTTT. Amino acids: CASSLGGGNEKLFF. The rearrangement joins TRBV7-2 to TRBJ1-4; D gene unclear. Trimming shortened V by 1 base and J by 5 bases, and 8 bases separated the two germline ends. The CDR3 extends over 14 amino acids. CDR1 is SGHTA, CDR2 FQGNSA, per germline.

The chain recombines TRBV6-4 with TRBJ2-2, with D perhaps matching TRBD2 (5 bases). The germline V gene encodes CDR1 MRHNA and CDR2 SNTAGT. V was cut by 0 bases and J by 7 bases, with 6 bases left in between. The CDR3 contains 13 residues. The CDR3 DNA reads as TGTGCCAGCAGTGACTCACGGGGCGGGGAGCTGTTTTTT. It is translated as CASSDSRGGELFF.

This sequence joins TRBV7-2 and TRBJ1-1; 8 bases line up with TRBD1. The CDR3 loop spans 15 amino acids. Looked up from germline, CDR1 is SGHTA and CDR2 is FQGNSA. The V and J ends lost 3 bases and 2 bases, in that order; junction bases with no gene match: 5. This chain's CDR3 is CASSFGQGGNTEAFF. CDR3 DNA: TGTGCCAGCAGCTTCGGACAGGGAGGCAACACTGAAGCTTTCTTT. The variable domain in full, with the rest retrieved from reference TRBV7-2 and TRBJ1-1, is GAGVSQSPSNKVTEKGKDVELRCDPISGHTALYWYRQSLGQGLEFLIYFQGNSAPDKSGLPSDRFSAERTGGSVSTLTIQRTQQEDSAVYLCASSFGQGGNTEAFFGQGTRLTVV.

The rearrangement joins TRBV30 to TRBJ2-2, with D possibly TRBD2 on 6 matching bases. CDR1 is GTSNPN, CDR2 SVGIG, per germline (reference sequence). V lost 8 bases to trimming and J lost 4 bases, with 20 bases between them. This CDR3 comprises 15 residues. CDR3 bases: TGTGCCACTGACCGGGACTTTGACTTCACCGGGGAGCTGTTTTTT. Its protein product is CATDRDFDFTGELFF.

V is TRBV10-2 and J is TRBJ1-5, with a tentative D call TRBD1 (5 bases). The V gene's germline CDR1 is WSHSY and CDR2 SAAADI. The CDR3 loop spans 15 amino acids. Trimming shortened V by 2 bases and J by 1 base, and 9 bases separated the two germline ends. CDR3 sequence: CASSEGGGSNQPQHF. The CDR3 nucleotides are TGCGCCAGCAGTGAGGGGGGAGGCAGCAATCAGCCCCAGCATTTT.

This clone was found a few times. The gene calls are TRBV5-1 and TRBJ1-1; D possibly corresponds to TRBD1 (5 bases). CDR1 is SGHRS and CDR2 is YFSETQ in the germline V gene. The V end was cut by 0 bases, the J end by 1 base, with 10 bases between. The CDR3 has 15 amino acids. CDR3: CASSLDSGKNTEAFF. Here the CDR3 DNA reads TGCGCCAGCAGCTTGGATTCAGGGAAGAACACTGAAGCTTTCTTT.

The genes are TRBV7-3 and TRBJ1-1, with TRBD1 matching over 7 bases. The CDR3 is made up of 15 amino acids. The V gene's germline CDR1 is SGHTA and CDR2 FQGTGA. With V trimmed by 2 bases and J by 1 base, 4 bases remained unmatched. The CDR3 coding sequence is TGTGCCAGCAGCTTATTACGACAGGGGAACACTGAAGCTTTCTTT. It is translated as CASSLLRQGNTEAFF.

V gene TRBV14 combines with J gene TRBJ2-7; 9 nucleotides align to TRBD2. With 4 bases clipped from V and 2 bases from J, the junction kept 6 bases outside the gene matches. The length of the CDR3 is 15 residues. CDR1 and CDR2 (germline): SGHDN, FVKESK. The CDR3 coding sequence is TGTGCCAGCAGCCGAGTAGCGGGAGTCCCCTACGAGCAGTACTTC. Translating it yields CASSRVAGVPYEQYF.

The rearrangement joins TRBV2 to TRBJ2-5; TRBD1 matches at 8 bases. Gene TRBJ2-7 matches the end of the DNA better, so the J call may be wrong. The CDR3 contains 14 residues. Germline CDR1 and CDR2: SNHLY and FYNNEI. CDR3 region: CASSGRTGTYEQYF. Written as DNA, the CDR3 is TGTGCCAGCAGTGGGCGGACAGGGACATACGAGCAGTACTTC.

J is TRBJ2-4 and V is TRBV30; a possible D gene is TRBD2 (5 bases). The ends were cut back, 4 bases at V and 3 bases at J, with 7 bases in the middle. The CDR3 spans 12 residues. Germline CDR1 GTSNPN, CDR2 SVGIG (reference sequence). The DNA for the CDR3 is TGTGCCTGGACCGGAGGCAAAAACATTCAGTACTTC. It encodes CAWTGGKNIQYF. Looking up the rest from reference TRBV30 and TRBJ2-4 gives the full variable domain: SQTIHQWPATLVQPVGSPLSLECTVEGTSNPNLYWYRQAAGRGLQLLFYSVGIGQISSEVPQNLSASRPQDRQFILSSKKLLLSDSGFYLCAWTGGKNIQYFGAGTRLSVL.

This sequence joins TRBV11-1 and TRBJ2-1; 10 bases agree with TRBD1. Germline loops: CDR1 SGHAT, CDR2 FQDESV (reference sequence). This CDR3 has 14 amino acids. V was pared by 6 bases and J by 9 bases, with 8 bases of the junction left unmatched. The CDR3 here is CASRIGTGVSEQFF. The CDR3 nucleotides are TGTGCCAGCAGGATCGGGACAGGGGTTAGTGAGCAGTTCTTC.

This chain's CDR3 is CASSPGKQRQACFQYF. The CDR3 nucleotides read TGCGCCAGCAGCCCAGGGAAGCAACGACAGGCTTGTTTCCAGTACTTC. The chain recombines TRBV4-1 with TRBJ2-7, with a tentative D call TRBD1 (6 bases). Germline-derived CDR1 and CDR2 are MGHRA and YSYEKL. V lost 4 bases, J lost 10 bases, and 26 bases lay in between. CDR3 size: 16 residues.

This clone was recorded once. The CDR3 is CASSRQDRDQPQHF. The CDR3, as DNA: TGTGCCAGCTCACGACAGGACAGGGATCAGCCCCAGCATTTT. The chain employs TRBV18 and TRBJ1-5; 8 nucleotides line up with TRBD1. Germline V lookup: CDR1 KGHSH, CDR2 LQKENI. The CDR3 runs to 14 residues. V was clipped by 4 bases and J by 5 bases; unmatched bases: 4.

The chain couples TRBV6-5 to TRBJ2-1; 9 bases line up with TRBD1. The CDR3 covers 13 residues. In germline, CDR1 is MNHEY, CDR2 SVGAGI. Trimming at V came to 6 bases and at J to 14 bases, leaving 11 bases not matched to a gene. CDR3 in DNA: TGTGCCAGCAGCATAAAACAGGGGGCAATGAAGTTCTTC. This gives the protein CASSIKQGAMKFF.

This clone was detected once. The junction departs from the called germline gene at one end, perhaps through a read error. The CDR3 DNA is TGTGCCAGCAGCTCGGACTCGAGAGGAGAGACCCGGTACTTC. Translation: CASSSDSRGETRYF. The genes are TRBV11-3 and TRBJ2-5; perhaps TRBD2 as D (5 bases). CDR1 is SGHNT, CDR2 YENEEA, per germline. CDR3 length equals 14 residues.

The sample holds a few counts of this clone. J is TRBJ1-3 and V is TRBV7-6; the D gene is possibly TRBD1 (6 bases). The CDR3 consists of 17 residues. Trimming pared 2 bases from V and 0 bases from J, leaving 14 bases between. In germline, CDR1 is SGHVS, CDR2 FNYEAQ. CDR3 protein: CASSLLPDRISGNTIYF. The CDR3 DNA sequence: TGTGCCAGCAGCTTATTACCGGACAGAATCTCTGGAAACACCATATATTTT.

This clone was counted once. V usage is TRBV21-1 and J usage is TRBJ2-7; the table's TRBD1 call for D was not verified on the DNA. TRBV21-1 is labeled a pseudogene. This CDR3 comprises 16 residues. The CDR3 coding sequence is TGTGCCAGCAGCAAAGGCGAACAGGGTCCGTCCTACGAGCAGTACTTC. Translating it yields CASSKGEQGPSYEQYF.

The V call is TRBV2, the J call TRBJ2-3, with D tentatively TRBD2 (5 bases). Germline V lookup: CDR1 SNHLY, CDR2 FYNNEI. V gave up 4 bases and J gave up 0 bases, with 8 bases separating them. The CDR3 is made up of 14 amino acids. The CDR3 DNA reads TGTGCCAGCAGTGGACTAACTAGCACAGATACGCAGTATTTT. It encodes CASSGLTSTDTQYF.

The chain links TRBV7-3 to TRBJ2-1, with D tentatively TRBD2 (5 bases). The CDR3 is 18 amino acids. V was pared by 1 base and J by 1 base, with 17 bases between. CDR1 SGHTA and CDR2 FQGTGA come from the germline V gene. The DNA for the CDR3 is TGTGCCAGCAGCTTAATTGGGTCGGGGAGCCAATCCTACAATGAGCAGTTCTTC. Amino acid sequence: CASSLIGSGSQSYNEQFF.

This sequence joins TRBV18 and TRBJ1-1, with D possibly being TRBD1 (6 bases). The V and J ends lost 1 base and 6 bases respectively, with 12 bases between them. CDR1 is KGHSH and CDR2 is LQKENI in the germline V gene. The CDR3 runs to 14 residues. The CDR3 nucleotides are TGTGCCAGCTCACCACTGACAGGCGCCTCTGAAGCTTTCTTT. Amino acids: CASSPLTGASEAFF.

The genes are TRBV4-3 and TRBJ2-1, with D possibly being TRBD2 (6 bases). Germline assignment: CDR1 LGHNA and CDR2 YSLEER. Trimming took off 2 bases at V and 5 bases at J, with 19 bases between the two ends. CDR3 length: 17 amino acids. For the CDR3, the DNA is TGCGCCAGCAGCCAATTCATAAACCGGGACTCTCACAATGAGCAGTTCTTC. Translating it yields CASSQFINRDSHNEQFF.

CDR3 bases: TGCGCCAGCAGTGATGTCGCAGATACGCAGTATTTT. The encoded protein is CASSDVADTQYF. V and J are TRBV10-1 and TRBJ2-3; D not certain. V was shortened by 3 bases and J by 4 bases, with 5 bases between the two germline ends. The CDR3 covers 12 residues. Germline lookup yields CDR1 WNHNN and CDR2 SYGVQD (reference sequence).